This entry lists 12 T cell receptor beta chains sequenced from one sample in a study of shared clonotypes between healthy human individuals. Measured with immunoSEQ multiplex PCR; TCRdb has only the in-frame clones, and not every one. The top ten clones hold over 10% of a sample with some 470,000 clones, less than 80% of them seen once. Sequenced material: PBMCs. These receptor sequences come from a woman between 40 and 55 years old in good health. Some clones in this sample may be carry-over from other donors' samples.

The chain is built from TRBV6-1 and TRBJ2-7; 7 bases align to TRBD1. The V gene's germline CDR1 is MNHNS and CDR2 SASEGT. This CDR3 region has 15 residues. The junction had 11 bases not matched to a gene; V was cut back by 6 bases and J by 3 bases. The CDR3 sequence: CASSLLGQGDYEQYF. CDR3 sequence (DNA): TGTGCCAGCAGCCTACTGGGGCAGGGGGACTACGAGCAGTACTTC.

The rearrangement joins TRBV6-1 to TRBJ2-3; the D gene is possibly TRBD2 (5 bases). The CDR3 loop spans 13 amino acids. CDR1 and CDR2 (germline): MNHNS, SASEGT. Deletions cut 6 bases from V and 2 bases from J, with 9 bases between. In DNA form, the CDR3 reads TGTGCCAGCAGCGGAGGTCTCACAGATACGCAGTATTTT. It is translated as CASSGGLTDTQYF.

V and J are TRBV18 and TRBJ1-1; TRBD1 is a possible D gene (6 bases). The CDR3 sequence is 13 residues long. Germline CDR1 and CDR2: KGHSH and LQKENI. V lost 4 bases to trimming and J lost 4 bases, with 10 bases between them. This chain's CDR3 is CASSRNRVTEAFF. DNA of the CDR3: TGTGCCAGCTCACGTAACAGGGTCACTGAAGCTTTCTTT. Full variable domain (rest looked up from reference TRBV18 and TRBJ1-1): NAGVMQNPRHLVRRRGQEARLRCSPMKGHSHVYWYRQLPEEGLKFMVYLQKENIIDESGMPKERFSAEFPKEGPSILRIQQVVRGDSAAYFCASSRNRVTEAFFGQGTRLTVV.

About this clone itself: This is likely an artifact of a read error, given a far larger clone one base away. Distinct nucleotide sequences in the sample also encode this CDR3. This chain links TRBV29-1 with TRBJ1-4; the D is unclear. Germline loops: CDR1 SQVTM, CDR2 ANQGSEA. The CDR3 has 12 residues. The CDR3, as DNA: TGCAGCGCTGGAGAATCGGATGAAAAGCTGTTTTTT. Translated, it gives CSAGESDEKLFF.

The J gene is TRBJ1-1, the V gene TRBV30; TRBD1 matches 10 bases. The CDR3 loop spans 13 amino acids. The germline V gene has CDR1 GTSNPN and CDR2 SVGIG (reference sequence). With 2 bases clipped from V and 10 bases from J, the junction kept 7 bases outside the gene matches. CDR3 protein: CAWSFTGTGVAFF. For the CDR3, the DNA is TGTGCCTGGAGTTTTACCGGGACAGGGGTAGCTTTCTTT.

CDR3 region: CASSLGPPDGNEKLFF. CDR3 sequence (DNA): TGTGCCAGCTCACTGGGACCCCCGGACGGTAATGAAAAACTGTTTTTT. The chain combines TRBV18 with TRBJ1-4; perhaps TRBD1 as D (5 bases). In germline, CDR1 is KGHSH, CDR2 LQKENI. The CDR3 length is 16 residues. Trimming cost V 4 bases and J 4 bases, with 16 bases left between them.

The chain couples TRBV7-2 to TRBJ2-3; 12 bases agree with TRBD2. Germline loops: CDR1 SGHTA, CDR2 FQGNSA. V shed 5 bases, J shed 6 bases, and the junction held 9 bases outside the gene matches. This CDR3 is built from 16 residues. CDR3: CASSHSSGRATDTQYF. In nucleotides, the CDR3 is TGTGCCAGCAGCCACTCTAGCGGGAGGGCCACGGATACGCAGTATTTT.

This clone has a handful of counts. With only one base between it and a far larger clone, this is likely a read error. Other DNA sequences in this specimen translate into the identical CDR3. J is TRBJ2-7 and V is TRBV18, with TRBD1 identical over 9 bases. Losses at the gene ends were 3 bases for V and 5 bases for J; bases not matched to a gene: 2. There are 13 residues in the CDR3. Germline V gene lookup returns CDR1 KGHSH and CDR2 LQKENI. CDR3 in DNA: TGTGCCAGCTCACCGGGACAGGGTGACGAGCAGTACTTC. This gives the protein CASSPGQGDEQYF.

This chain connects TRBV7-6 to TRBJ2-2; 7 bases are shared with TRBD2. The CDR3 length is 14 residues. Per germline, CDR1 SGHVS and CDR2 FNYEAQ. V dropped 5 bases and J dropped 6; count of bases not matched to a gene: 6. The CDR3 reads CASSRRSGAGELFF. CDR3 DNA sequence: TGTGCCAGCAGCAGAAGGAGCGGGGCCGGGGAGCTGTTTTTT.

Remarks on this clone: Distinct nucleotide sequences in the sample also encode this CDR3. The genes are TRBV5-1 and TRBJ2-7, with D maybe TRBD2 (6 bases). The CDR3 consists of 14 residues. The germline V gene has CDR1 SGHRS and CDR2 YFSETQ. Trimming stripped 0 bases from V and 1 base from J, with 8 bases between. The CDR3 here is CASSLGDSSYEQYF. In nucleotides, the CDR3 is TGCGCCAGCAGCTTGGGGGACTCTTCCTACGAGCAGTACTTC.

In this sample, this clone turned up once. The sample contains more than one DNA sequence encoding this CDR3. This sequence joins TRBV5-1 and TRBJ2-2; a possible D gene is TRBD1 (5 bases). The ends were cut back, 4 bases at V and 2 bases at J, with 9 bases in the middle. This CDR3 comprises 14 residues. Germline lookup yields CDR1 SGHRS and CDR2 YFSETQ. This CDR3 reads CASSLDTNTGELFF. As DNA, the CDR3 is TGCGCCAGCAGCCTGGACACTAACACCGGGGAGCTGTTTTTT. The entire variable domain, with the rest obtained from reference TRBV5-1 and TRBJ2-2, is as follows: KAGVTQTPRYLIKTRGQQVTLSCSPISGHRSVSWYQQTPGQGLQFLFEYFSETQRNKGNFPGRFSGRQFSNSRSEMNVSTLELGDSALYLCASSLDTNTGELFFGEGSRLTVL.

The chain uses TRBV18 and TRBJ2-1; no firm D call. Germline V gives CDR1 KGHSH, CDR2 LQKENI. V was pared by 2 bases and J by 7 bases, with 3 bases between. CDR3 length equals 11 residues. The DNA for the CDR3 is TGTGCCAGCTCACCAGAAAATGAGCAGTTCTTC. Translation: CASSPENEQFF.